This entry concerns a single T cell receptor (beta chain). This entry is derived from a study of blood T cell repertoires in COVID-19. This CDR3 has 13 amino acids. The V and J ends lost 3 bases and 4 bases respectively, with 10 bases between them. Looked up from germline, CDR1 is SGHDT and CDR2 is YYEEEE. Using immunoSEQ multiplex PCR, the repertoire was profiled, and TCRdb retains in-frame clones only, with some absent. The sample consists of some 110,000 clones, about 91% of them appearing once. The rearrangement uses TRBV5-6 and TRBJ1-2, with a tentative D call TRBD1 (6 bases). The TCR comes from a human donor in a cohort sampled during active COVID-19. Sequences were obtained from peripheral blood. The CDR3 nucleotides are TGTGCCAGCAGCTGGACAGTCGCCTATGGCTACACCTTC. Encoded protein: CASSWTVAYGYTF.